A single sample gave rise to the 24 T cell receptor beta chains below, sequenced in a study of T cell repertoires in cytomegalovirus infection. TCRdb called the reads again in MiXCR, with one record for every CDR3 protein. The sample carries almost 550,000 distinct CDR3 sequences, approximately 15% recorded once. Sequencing input: CD8+ T cells from PBMCs. The receptors were gathered from a human donor in good health (CMV status not recorded). Some clones in this sample may be carry-over from other donors' samples.

In this sample, this clonotype turned up many times. The rearrangement links TRBV6-1 to TRBJ1-5; no reliable D call. The germline V gene encodes CDR1 MNHNS and CDR2 SASEGT. Trimming removed 7 bases at V and 2 bases at J, with 21 bases between. This CDR3 comprises 17 residues. The CDR3 coding sequence is TGTGCCAGCAACCCCCGCGGGCTCTTTGGGGGCAATCAGCCCCAGCATTTT. Amino acid sequence: CASNPRGLFGGNQPQHF.

This clonotype has a handful of counts. This chain links TRBV20-1 with TRBJ2-1, with 8 bases aligning to TRBD1. Trimming cost V 6 bases and J 2 bases; bases outside gene matches: 9. Germline CDR1 reads DFQATT; CDR2 reads SNEGSKA (reference sequence). CDR3 size: 15 residues. The CDR3 is CSASSRTGTYNEQFF. The CDR3 DNA sequence: TGCAGTGCATCGTCCAGGACAGGGACCTACAATGAGCAGTTCTTC.

The chain combines TRBV20-1 with TRBJ2-7; a weak D match, TRBD1 (6 bases). V dropped 6 bases and J dropped 1 base, with 19 bases sitting between them. The CDR3 sequence is 15 residues long. The germline gives CDR1 DFQATT, CDR2 SNEGSKA (reference sequence). The CDR3 coding sequence is TGCAGTGCCCAACAGTGGGGACAAGGTTCCTACGAGCAGTACTTC. Protein product: CSAQQWGQGSYEQYF.

This clonotype was counted many times. The CDR3 region is CASSSPERDTQYF. CDR3 DNA: TGTGCCAGCAGCTCGCCGGAGCGGGATACGCAGTATTTT. This chain links TRBV7-9 with TRBJ2-3; tentative D call: TRBD2 (5 bases). Trimming took 4 bases from V and 6 from J, leaving 11 bases between them. Per germline, CDR1 SEHNR and CDR2 FQNEAQ (reference sequence). This CDR3 is 13 amino acids long.

The chain employs TRBV5-1 and TRBJ1-2; D gene uncertain. The V gene lost 1 base and the J gene lost 4 bases, with 17 bases spanning the gap. The CDR3 is 16 residues long. The germline gives CDR1 SGHRS, CDR2 YFSETQ. CDR3 amino acids: CASSLNQLNGGYGYTF. The CDR3 bases are TGCGCCAGCAGCTTGAACCAGCTCAACGGAGGCTATGGCTACACCTTC.

This clonotype occurred many times. V usage is TRBV4-1 and J usage is TRBJ2-1; no clear D gene. Germline CDR1 MGHRA, CDR2 YSYEKL. V was trimmed by 5 bases and J by 4 bases, leaving 12 bases between them. This CDR3 is 14 amino acids long. CDR3 protein: CASSERGIYNEQFF. The DNA of the CDR3 is TGCGCCAGCAGCGAGCGTGGCATATACAATGAGCAGTTCTTC.

The rearrangement uses TRBV2 and TRBJ2-7; 12 nucleotides line up with TRBD2. There are 16 residues in the CDR3. Trimming cost V 3 bases and J 0 bases; bases outside gene matches: 3. CDR1 and CDR2 (germline): SNHLY, FYNNEI. CDR3 nucleotide sequence: TGTGCCAGCAGTGATGCACTAGCGGGAGGCTCCTACGAGCAGTACTTC. Residues: CASSDALAGGSYEQYF.

With regard to this clonotype: This may be a read error, as it is one base from a much larger clone. V gene TRBV6-5 combines with J gene TRBJ2-7; 10 bases match TRBD1. Germline loops: CDR1 MNHEY, CDR2 SVGAGI. There are 16 residues in the CDR3. CDR3 sequence: CARSFGQGGISYEQYF. CDR3 DNA: TGTGCCCGCAGTTTCGGACAGGGGGGGATCTCCTACGAGCAGTACTTC.

This clonotype was counted at least ten times. The chain is built from TRBV5-6 and TRBJ2-1, with 8 bases identical to TRBD2. This CDR3 contains 13 residues. Germline trimming cut 3 bases from V and 7 bases from J; bases unmatched to any gene: 3. Looked up from germline, CDR1 is SGHDT and CDR2 is YYEEEE. The CDR3 sequence: CASSYGRANEQFF. DNA of the CDR3: TGTGCCAGCAGCTACGGGAGGGCGAATGAGCAGTTCTTC. The complete variable domain, with remaining parts taken from reference TRBV5-6 and TRBJ2-1, reads DAGVTQSPTHLIKTRGQQVTLRCSPKSGHDTVSWYQQALGQGPQFIFQYYEEEERQRGNFPDRFSGHQFPNYSSELNVNALLLGDSALYLCASSYGRANEQFFGPGTRLTVL.

The chain couples TRBV7-9 to TRBJ2-5, with 9 bases matching TRBD2. This CDR3 has 14 residues. CDR1 is SEHNR, CDR2 FQNEAQ, per germline (reference sequence). V dropped 6 bases and J dropped 6; count of bases not matched to a gene: 8. In nucleotides, the CDR3 is TGTGCCAGCAGTAGGGATAGCGGGGGTAAGACCCAGTACTTC. It translates to CASSRDSGGKTQYF.

This chain uses TRBV29-1 with TRBJ1-1; possible D gene TRBD1, 5 bases. The V and J ends lost 6 bases and 1 base respectively, with 9 bases between them. Germline lookup yields CDR1 SQVTM and CDR2 ANQGSEA. CDR3 length: 12 residues. CDR3 protein: CSVAGQNTEAFF. In DNA, the CDR3 is TGCAGCGTCGCCGGACAGAACACTGAAGCTTTCTTT.

This clonotype turned up a few times. CDR3 sequence (DNA): TGTGCCACTTTCCGGGGGGACACTCCCTACGAGCAGTACTTC. This encodes CATFRGDTPYEQYF. The V call is TRBV12-3 or TRBV12-4, the J call TRBJ2-7, with D possibly being TRBD2 (7 bases). V was trimmed by 10 bases and J by 2 bases, leaving 18 bases between them. The CDR3 contains 14 residues.

The chain joins TRBV5-6 to TRBJ1-5; 8 bases are a match to TRBD1. The CDR3 runs 16 residues. J was trimmed by 2 bases and V by 6 bases; bases with no gene match: 10. The germline V gene has CDR1 SGHDT and CDR2 YYEEEE. Written as DNA, the CDR3 is TGTGCCAGCACCAGGAAGGGACAGGCCCGCAATCAGCCCCAGCATTTT. Protein product: CASTRKGQARNQPQHF.

This clonotype showed up many times. The J gene is TRBJ2-3, the V gene TRBV7-6; 12 nucleotides match TRBD2. The CDR3 consists of 18 residues. Germline V CDR1 and CDR2: SGHVS, FNYEAQ. Losses at the gene ends were 3 bases for V and 5 bases for J; bases not matched to a gene: 12. CDR3 sequence: CASSFGLAGGEVEDTQYF. CDR3 bases: TGTGCCAGCAGCTTTGGTCTAGCGGGGGGGGAAGTGGAAGATACGCAGTATTTT.

This clonotype was seen more than once but under ten times. The chain employs TRBV7-6 and TRBJ2-7, with D perhaps being TRBD1 or TRBD2 (5 bases each). This CDR3 has 11 amino acids. Germline values: CDR1 SGHVS, CDR2 FNYEAQ. V lost 10 bases to trimming and J lost 6 bases, with 13 bases between them. The CDR3 reads CATDRGAEQYF. CDR3 sequence (DNA): TGTGCCACTGATAGGGGAGCCGAGCAGTACTTC.

This clonotype appeared a few times. This sequence joins TRBV28 and TRBJ2-3; TRBD1 matches 8 bases. With 2 bases clipped from V and 1 base from J, the junction kept 5 bases outside the gene matches. The CDR3 consists of 16 residues. Germline values: CDR1 MDHEN, CDR2 SYDVKM. The CDR3: CASSLQGTGGTDTQYF. DNA of the CDR3: TGTGCCAGCAGTTTACAAGGGACAGGAGGCACAGATACGCAGTATTTT.

This clonotype was observed at least ten times. The V and J genes are TRBV6-2 or TRBV6-3 and TRBJ2-7; D possibly uses TRBD1 or TRBD2 (5 bases each). Germline V gene sequence: CDR1 MNHEY, CDR2 SVGEGT. Trimming took 2 bases from V and 2 from J, leaving 13 bases between them. The CDR3 loop spans 15 amino acids. CDR3 DNA: TGTGCCAGCAGTTACCTCGGGACGGATACCTACGAGCAGTACTTC. Protein product: CASSYLGTDTYEQYF.

This clonotype has a count of ten or more. CDR3 in amino acids: CASIKLPGRAGEQFF. Written as DNA, the CDR3 is TGTGCCAGCATTAAGTTACCCGGGAGGGCCGGTGAGCAGTTCTTC. The V and J genes are TRBV28 and TRBJ2-1; TRBD2 aligns across 8 bases. V was clipped by 7 bases and J by 9 bases; unmatched bases: 14. Germline CDR1 reads MDHEN; CDR2 reads SYDVKM. There are 15 residues in the CDR3.

The J gene is TRBJ1-1, the V gene TRBV11-2; TRBD1 aligns across 10 bases. The CDR3 has 19 amino acids. The V and J ends lost 5 bases and 4 bases, in that order; junction bases with no gene match: 19. From germline, CDR1 is SGHAT and CDR2 FQNNGV. The CDR3 spells CASSPTFVQDRGTGTEAFF. Written as DNA, the CDR3 is TGTGCCAGCAGCCCGACATTCGTACAGGACAGGGGGACGGGCACTGAAGCTTTCTTT.

This clonotype was seen a handful of times. The gene calls are TRBV5-1 and TRBJ1-2; 7 bases line up with TRBD1. Germline V gives CDR1 SGHRS, CDR2 YFSETQ. The trim removed 4 bases at V and 3 bases at J, leaving 9 bases unmatched. The CDR3 runs to 15 residues. CDR3 protein: CASSATGDPYYGYTF. Here the CDR3 DNA reads TGCGCCAGCAGCGCCACAGGGGATCCCTACTATGGCTACACCTTC.

CDR3 protein: CASSYEWGARETQYF. The CDR3 region has the DNA TGTGCCAGCAGTTACGAGTGGGGGGCCAGAGAGACCCAGTACTTC. The chain combines TRBV6-5 with TRBJ2-5; possibly TRBD1 or TRBD2 for D (6 bases each). Trimming took 2 bases from V and 4 from J, leaving 14 bases between them. The CDR3 totals 15 residues. Germline loops: CDR1 MNHEY, CDR2 SVGAGI.

This clonotype came up many times. V gene TRBV7-2 combines with J gene TRBJ2-3, with D perhaps matching TRBD1 or TRBD2 (6 bases each). Germline V CDR1 and CDR2: SGHTA, FQGNSA. V lost 1 base to trimming and J lost 1 base, with 15 bases between them. There are 17 residues in the CDR3. CDR3 loop: CASSLDLGGPGTDTQYF. CDR3 nucleotides: TGTGCCAGCAGCTTAGATCTAGGGGGGCCCGGCACAGATACGCAGTATTTT.

This clonotype was seen many times. The chain joins TRBV12-3 or TRBV12-4 to TRBJ1-5; D is possibly TRBD1 (5 bases). The CDR3 is 13 amino acids. The V and J ends lost 4 bases and 7 bases respectively, with 11 bases between them. The CDR3 DNA sequence: TGTGCCAGCAGTTCCCTCAGGGTCCAGCCCCAGCATTTT. The encoded protein is CASSSLRVQPQHF.

This clonotype has only a few counts. J is TRBJ1-2 and V is TRBV6-6, with a tentative D call TRBD1 (6 bases). V was cut by 5 bases and J by 3 bases, with 19 bases left in between. The CDR3 length is 16 residues. Germline lookup yields CDR1 MNHNY and CDR2 SVGAGI (reference sequence). CDR3 nucleotides: TGTGCCAGCAGTACCTCTATACAGGGCTCTGACTATGGCTACACCTTC. This translates into CASSTSIQGSDYGYTF.